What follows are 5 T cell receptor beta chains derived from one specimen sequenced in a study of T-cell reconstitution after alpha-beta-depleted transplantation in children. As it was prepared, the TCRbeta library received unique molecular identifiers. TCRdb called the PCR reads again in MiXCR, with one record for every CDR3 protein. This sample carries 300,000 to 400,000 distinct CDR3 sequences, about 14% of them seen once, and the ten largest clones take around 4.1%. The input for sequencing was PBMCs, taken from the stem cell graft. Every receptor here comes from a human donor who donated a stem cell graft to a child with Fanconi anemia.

The CDR3 here is CASKPQGASTEAFF. Here the CDR3 DNA reads TGTGCCAGCAAACCTCAGGGGGCGAGCACTGAAGCTTTCTTT. The V call is TRBV12-3 or TRBV12-4, the J call TRBJ1-1; TRBD1 agrees at 8 bases. The CDR3 covers 14 residues. Trimming cost V 7 bases and J 4 bases; bases outside gene matches: 8.

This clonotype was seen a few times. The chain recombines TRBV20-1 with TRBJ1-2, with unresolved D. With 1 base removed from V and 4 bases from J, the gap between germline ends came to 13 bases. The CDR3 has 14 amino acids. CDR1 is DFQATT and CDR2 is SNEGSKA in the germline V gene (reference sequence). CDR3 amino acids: CSARVWTDFYGYTF. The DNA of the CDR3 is TGCAGTGCTAGAGTGTGGACGGACTTCTATGGCTACACCTTC.

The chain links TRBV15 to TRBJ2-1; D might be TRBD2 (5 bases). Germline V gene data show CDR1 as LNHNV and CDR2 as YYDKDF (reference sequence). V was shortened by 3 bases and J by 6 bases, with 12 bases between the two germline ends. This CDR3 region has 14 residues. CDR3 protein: CATSREDPSNEQFF. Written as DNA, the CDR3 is TGTGCCACCAGCAGGGAGGATCCAAGCAATGAGCAGTTCTTC.

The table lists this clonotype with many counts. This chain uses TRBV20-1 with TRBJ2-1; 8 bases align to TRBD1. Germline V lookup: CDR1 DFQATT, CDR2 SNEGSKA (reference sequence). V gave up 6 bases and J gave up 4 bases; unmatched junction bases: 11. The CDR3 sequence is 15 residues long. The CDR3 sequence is CSAIEVRDRYNEQFF. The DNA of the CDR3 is TGCAGTGCCATAGAGGTCCGGGACAGGTACAATGAGCAGTTCTTC.

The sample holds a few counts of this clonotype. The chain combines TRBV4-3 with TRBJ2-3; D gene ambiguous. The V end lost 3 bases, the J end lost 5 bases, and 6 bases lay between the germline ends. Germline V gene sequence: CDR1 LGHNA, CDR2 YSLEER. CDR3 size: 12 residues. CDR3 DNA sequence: TGCGCCAGCAGCCAGACGGGAGATACGCAGTATTTT. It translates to CASSQTGDTQYF.